The 20 T cell receptor beta chains in this list originate from one sample, sequenced in a study of CD8 T cells in Susac syndrome. With random hexamers, roughly 0.45 to 1 ug RNA was reverse transcribed. Each CDR3 protein gets one entry after TCRdb re-called the immunoSEQ multiplex PCR reads with MiXCR. The top ten hold about 0.1% of the sample, which has 180,000 or so distinct CDR3 sequences, roughly 94% seen once. The sample was CD4+ T cells from PBMCs. The receptors originated from a human donor in good health.

The gene calls are TRBV12-3 or TRBV12-4 and TRBJ1-1; D ambiguous. V shed 1 base and J shed 8 bases, with 8 bases lying between them. The CDR3 runs to 12 residues. Here the CDR3 reads CASSLEGSEAFF. CDR3 DNA sequence: TGTGCCAGCAGTTTAGAAGGCAGCGAAGCTTTCTTT.

V usage is TRBV29-1 and J usage is TRBJ1-4, with D uncertain. CDR3 length: 11 amino acids. Germline CDR1 is SQVTM and CDR2 is ANQGSEA. Deletions cut 7 bases from V and 7 bases from J, with 10 bases between. The CDR3 DNA is TGCAGCGCCGGTCCAGGTGAAAAACTGTTTTTT. Translation: CSAGPGEKLFF.

This clonotype was counted once. J is TRBJ1-2 and V is TRBV30; 7 bases are a match to TRBD1. The trim removed 2 bases at V and 7 bases at J, leaving 7 bases unmatched. CDR1 GTSNPN and CDR2 SVGIG come from the germline V gene (reference sequence). The CDR3 contains 13 residues. CDR3 DNA: TGTGCCTGGAGTACAACAGGGGATGGTGGCTACACCTTC. Residues: CAWSTTGDGGYTF.

The CDR3 nucleotides read TGCAGTGCCGTCTCGGGCGGGCACGGGAACACTGAAGCTTTCTTT. Translation gives CSAVSGGHGNTEAFF. The genes are TRBV20-1 and TRBJ1-1, with D hard to call. V lost 6 bases, J lost 1 base, and 18 bases lay in between. CDR3 size: 15 residues. Germline values: CDR1 DFQATT, CDR2 SNEGSKA (reference sequence).

The chain has TRBV4-3 and TRBJ2-3; D is undetermined. Trimming pared 4 bases from V and 2 bases from J, leaving 13 bases between. Germline V gives CDR1 LGHNA, CDR2 YSLEER. This CDR3 is 15 amino acids long. The CDR3 loop is CASSRQARPTDTQYF. Here the CDR3 DNA reads TGCGCCAGCAGCCGCCAAGCGAGGCCCACAGATACGCAGTATTTT.

The chain carries TRBV9 and TRBJ2-1, with 7 bases identical to TRBD2. Trimming took 0 bases from V and 9 from J; bases not matched to a gene: 0. The CDR3 contains 12 residues. Germline values: CDR1 SGDLS, CDR2 YYNGEE. This chain's CDR3 is CASSVGEGEQFF. For the CDR3, the DNA is TGTGCCAGCAGCGTAGGGGAGGGTGAGCAGTTCTTC.

CDR3 coding DNA: TGTGCCAGCAGTTTAAGAACTGACCCCTACAATGAGCAGTTCTTC. Amino acids: CASSLRTDPYNEQFF. This chain links TRBV12-3 or TRBV12-4 with TRBJ2-1, with D unresolved. V was clipped by 2 bases and J by 2 bases, with 10 bases between them. This CDR3 is built from 15 residues.

The CDR3: CASSLDSAPDTQYF. For the CDR3, the DNA is TGTGCCAGCAGCTTGGACTCCGCCCCAGATACGCAGTATTTT. This chain links TRBV7-9 with TRBJ2-3; perhaps TRBD2 as D (5 bases). The CDR3 runs 14 residues. Germline V gene data show CDR1 as SEHNR and CDR2 as FQNEAQ (reference sequence). V lost 3 bases and J lost 4, with 11 bases in between. Variable domain in full (rest from reference TRBV7-9 and TRBJ2-3): DTGVSQNPRHKITKRGQNVTFRCDPISEHNRLYWYRQTLGQGPEFLTYFQNEAQLEKSRLLSDRFSAERPKGSFSTLEIQRTEQGDSAMYLCASSLDSAPDTQYFGPGTRLTVL.

This CDR3 reads CSVSGDRGGGNQPQHF. Written as DNA, the CDR3 is TGCAGCGTTTCGGGAGACCGCGGGGGAGGCAATCAGCCCCAGCATTTT. The chain combines TRBV29-1 with TRBJ1-5, with a possible D match to TRBD1 (5 bases). V was pared by 5 bases and J by 2 bases, with 19 bases between. CDR1 SQVTM and CDR2 ANQGSEA come from the germline V gene. The CDR3 has 16 amino acids.

The rearrangement uses TRBV25-1 and TRBJ1-1; TRBD1 might be the D (6 bases). Germline V gene data show CDR1 as MGHDK and CDR2 as SYGVNS. The CDR3 runs 15 residues. Trimming cost V 1 base and J 1 base, with 10 bases left between them. The chain's CDR3 is CASSELGATNTEAFF. In DNA form, the CDR3 reads TGTGCCAGCAGTGAATTGGGGGCGACGAACACTGAAGCTTTCTTT.

The rearrangement uses TRBV12-3 or TRBV12-4 and TRBJ2-1; D ambiguous. Trimming took 3 bases from V and 3 from J, leaving 9 bases between them. The CDR3 has 14 amino acids. CDR3 residues: CASSLVGRYNEQFF. The CDR3 DNA is TGTGCCAGCAGTTTGGTCGGACGCTACAATGAGCAGTTCTTC.

V and J are TRBV29-1 and TRBJ2-3; 7 bases fit TRBD2. V lost 7 bases, J lost 0 bases, and 7 bases stayed unmatched. The CDR3 spans 14 residues. Germline assignment: CDR1 SQVTM and CDR2 ANQGSEA. In DNA, the CDR3 is TGCAGCGGGGGGGGACTACGAAGCACAGATACGCAGTATTTT. Encoded protein: CSGGGLRSTDTQYF.

The sample holds one count of this clonotype. V gene TRBV2 combines with J gene TRBJ1-1; D not certain. V lost 2 bases and J 1 base, leaving 5 bases between the germline ends. The CDR3 consists of 13 residues. Germline assignment: CDR1 SNHLY and CDR2 FYNNEI. Here the CDR3 DNA reads TGTGCCAGCAGTGAAAGGCGGAACACTGAAGCTTTCTTT. Translated, it gives CASSERRNTEAFF.

The chain employs TRBV29-1 and TRBJ2-7; TRBD1 agrees at 8 bases. The CDR3 spans 13 residues. From germline, CDR1 is SQVTM and CDR2 ANQGSEA. Losses at the gene ends were 4 bases for V and 0 bases for J; bases not matched to a gene: 2. The CDR3 DNA sequence: TGCAGCGTTGTCACAGGGGGCTCCTACGAGCAGTACTTC. Encoded protein: CSVVTGGSYEQYF.

This clonotype was picked up one time. CDR3 nucleotide sequence: TGTGCCAGCAGTTTACACGAGCCCAATCAGCCCCAGCATTTT. Its translation: CASSLHEPNQPQHF. The chain links TRBV12-3 or TRBV12-4 to TRBJ1-5; D unclear. This CDR3 is 14 amino acids long. V gave up 2 bases and J gave up 3 bases, with 8 bases separating them.

The CDR3 region is CASSSGTGLSFF. In DNA, the CDR3 is TGTGCCAGCAGTTCCGGGACAGGCCTTTCGTTCTTC. This chain joins TRBV6-2 or TRBV6-3 and TRBJ2-1, with TRBD1 identical over 8 bases. Per germline, CDR1 MNHEY and CDR2 SVGEGT. The CDR3 loop spans 12 amino acids. The V segment lost 4 bases and the J segment 15 bases; nucleotides outside the gene matches: 8.

The genes are TRBV29-1 and TRBJ1-1; no firm D call. Trimming took off 5 bases at V and 3 bases at J, with 10 bases between the two ends. In germline, CDR1 is SQVTM, CDR2 ANQGSEA. This CDR3 is built from 12 residues. The CDR3 nucleotides are TGCAGCGTTTTAGGCAGCGACACTGAAGCTTTCTTT. Translated, it gives CSVLGSDTEAFF.

The chain employs TRBV20-1 and TRBJ2-7; D remains ambiguous. Germline V gives CDR1 DFQATT, CDR2 SNEGSKA (reference sequence). The CDR3 contains 10 residues. The ends were cut back, 5 bases at V and 11 bases at J, with 13 bases in the middle. The CDR3 spells CSARTPWEYF. The CDR3 DNA follows: TGCAGTGCTCGAACCCCGTGGGAGTACTTC.

The chain uses TRBV7-9 and TRBJ1-5, with no clear D. Germline assignment: CDR1 SEHNR and CDR2 FQNEAQ (reference sequence). V lost 1 base and J 6 bases, leaving 4 bases between the germline ends. This CDR3 is 12 amino acids long. CDR3 coding DNA: TGTGCCAGCAGCTTAGAAGCTCAGCCCCAGCATTTT. Translation gives CASSLEAQPQHF.

The chain links TRBV6-6 to TRBJ2-5; 8 bases agree with TRBD1. The CDR3 has 16 amino acids. From germline, CDR1 is MNHNY and CDR2 SVGAGI (reference sequence). V was pared by 4 bases and J by 1 base, with 8 bases of the junction left unmatched. DNA for the CDR3: TGTGCCAGCAGTTTCGGCCTAGGACAGGGCCAAGAGACCCAGTACTTC. This encodes CASSFGLGQGQETQYF.